One and the same sample provided the 14 T cell receptor beta chains below, sequenced in a study of beta chain features in type 1 diabetes. Study-wide results and limits: Across all four CD4+ subsets, people with type 1 diabetes showed modestly shorter TCRB CDR3s.

These receptors have no known antigen. Sequencing targeted expressed TCRB transcripts, as all isolated RNA had been reverse transcribed. Only in-frame clones appear in the TCRdb table, and some are missing; sequencing was by immunoSEQ multiplex PCR. There are more than 300,000 clones in the sample; 8.5% to 10% occur only once, and around 0.66% lies in the top ten. The sequenced sample was central memory CD4+ T cells from blood. The receptors shown here come from a man aged 25-45 years with type 1 diabetes.

This clone was counted a few times. The rearrangement uses TRBV18 and TRBJ2-1; a possible D gene is TRBD2 (6 bases). V was clipped by 0 bases and J by 1 base, with 10 bases between them. Germline-derived CDR1 and CDR2 are KGHSH and LQKENI. The CDR3 sequence is 16 residues long. CDR3 loop: CASSPPGGGSYNEQFF. In DNA form, the CDR3 reads TGTGCCAGCTCACCACCGGGTGGGGGGTCCTACAATGAGCAGTTCTTC.

Of note for this clone: Additional DNA sequences in this sample encode the identical CDR3. The gene calls are TRBV9 and TRBJ2-2; D is unresolved. Trimming shortened V by 0 bases and J by 7 bases, and 4 bases separated the two germline ends. Germline CDR1 and CDR2: SGDLS and YYNGEE. The CDR3 totals 12 residues. The CDR3 nucleotides read TGTGCCAGCAGCGTAGACAGCGGGGAGCTGTTTTTT. Translated, it gives CASSVDSGELFF.

This clone was detected many times. The V gene is TRBV23-1, the J gene TRBJ2-7; 8 bases are shared with TRBD2. TRBV23-1 falls under the ORF class, with uncertain function. The trim removed 8 bases at V and 4 bases at J, leaving 16 bases unmatched. The CDR3 sequence is 16 residues long. CDR3 sequence: CASGLRPGLVSYEQYF. The CDR3 nucleotides are TGCGCCAGCGGACTGAGACCGGGACTAGTTTCGTACGAGCAGTACTTC.

This chain joins TRBV5-4 and TRBJ2-7; 8 bases map to TRBD2. The germline gives CDR1 SGHNT, CDR2 YYREEE (reference sequence). V lost 4 bases and J lost 1; bases outside the gene matches: 10. The CDR3 contains 16 residues. CDR3 loop: CASSDPGGARSYEQYF. CDR3 in DNA: TGTGCCAGCAGCGACCCGGGGGGGGCGCGGTCCTACGAGCAGTACTTC.

The chain recombines TRBV28 with TRBJ2-1, with 9 bases identical to TRBD1. The CDR3 is made up of 19 amino acids. Looked up from germline, CDR1 is MDHEN and CDR2 is SYDVKM. J gave up 2 bases and V 5 bases, and 16 bases lay outside the gene matches. CDR3 nucleotides: TGTGCCAGCAGTCTCCCAACCGCCAAACGGGACAGGGCCTACAATGAGCAGTTCTTC. Translating gives CASSLPTAKRDRAYNEQFF.

This clone was counted many times. The chain combines TRBV4-3 with TRBJ2-6; D may be TRBD2 (6 bases). There are 13 residues in the CDR3. Germline CDR1 reads LGHNA; CDR2 reads YSLEER. Trimming took 4 bases from V and 6 from J, leaving 7 bases between them. The CDR3 is CASSREVANVLTF. CDR3 sequence (DNA): TGCGCCAGCAGCCGGGAGGTGGCCAACGTCCTGACTTTC.

In its sample, this clone was seen a few times. This chain joins TRBV15 and TRBJ1-5, with 11 bases identical to TRBD1. CDR3 length equals 18 residues. In germline, CDR1 is LNHNV, CDR2 YYDKDF (reference sequence). The ends lost 0 bases at V and 3 bases at J; junction bases unmatched: 7. For the CDR3, the DNA is TGTGCCACCAGCAGAGAAGCGGGACAGGGGGGATTCAATCAGCCCCAGCATTTT. It translates to CATSREAGQGGFNQPQHF. Based on the CDR3 plus reference TRBV15 and TRBJ1-5, the full variable domain is DAMVIQNPRYQVTQFGKPVTLSCSQTLNHNVMYWYQQKSSQAPKLLFHYYDKDFNNEADTPDNFQSRRPNTSFCFLDIRSPGLGDTAMYLCATSREAGQGGFNQPQHFGDGTRLSIL.

This chain uses TRBV5-4 with TRBJ1-4; 8 bases map to TRBD1. Per germline, CDR1 SGHNT and CDR2 YYREEE (reference sequence). The CDR3 contains 14 residues. V lost 4 bases and J lost 11; bases outside the gene matches: 10. CDR3 in amino acids: CASSPGDRRGKLFF. The CDR3, as DNA: TGTGCCAGCAGCCCCGGGGACAGGAGAGGGAAACTGTTTTTT.

This clone showed up just a few times. The chain links TRBV28 to TRBJ1-2, with D perhaps matching TRBD1 (6 bases). Trimming removed 4 bases from V and 2 bases from J, with 20 bases in between. The germline gives CDR1 MDHEN, CDR2 SYDVKM. The CDR3 loop spans 17 amino acids. CDR3 nucleotide sequence: TGTGCCAGCAGTTCCGGGGGCGATATGGGGATAAACTATGGCTACACCTTC. Translation gives CASSSGGDMGINYGYTF.

CDR3 sequence (DNA): TGTGCCAGCAGAGCAGACAGGGGGAGGGATACGCAGTATTTT. Translation gives CASRADRGRDTQYF. This sequence joins TRBV6-5 and TRBJ2-3, with 9 bases aligning to TRBD1. Germline-derived CDR1 and CDR2 are MNHEY and SVGAGI. V was clipped by 6 bases and J by 6 bases; unmatched bases: 7. The CDR3 has 14 residues.

This clone was observed at least ten times. The gene calls are TRBV5-5 and TRBJ2-3; the D gene is possibly TRBD2 (6 bases). This CDR3 contains 14 residues. Germline values: CDR1 SGHKS, CDR2 YYEKEE (reference sequence). Trimming cost V 2 bases and J 4 bases, with 11 bases left between them. The CDR3 reads CASSFRASADTQYF. The CDR3 region has the DNA TGTGCCAGCAGCTTCAGGGCTAGCGCAGATACGCAGTATTTT. Full variable domain (rest looked up from reference TRBV5-5 and TRBJ2-3): DAGVTQSPTHLIKTRGQQVTLRCSPISGHKSVSWYQQVLGQGPQFIFQYYEKEERGRGNFPDRFSARQFPNYSSELNVNALLLGDSALYLCASSFRASADTQYFGPGTRLTVL.

This clone was observed a few times. V is TRBV18 and J is TRBJ2-1; D not resolved. CDR1 is KGHSH, CDR2 LQKENI, per germline. The CDR3 is 13 amino acids. Trimming pared 2 bases from V and 5 bases from J, leaving 7 bases between. CDR3 amino acids: CASSPYPDNEQFF. The CDR3 DNA is TGTGCCAGCTCACCATATCCAGACAATGAGCAGTTCTTC.

The rearrangement links TRBV6-5 to TRBJ2-5, with 15 bases aligning to TRBD2. The J call may be incorrect, as the DNA end agrees better with TRBJ2-7. The length of the CDR3 is 15 residues. From germline, CDR1 is MNHEY and CDR2 SVGAGI. Written as DNA, the CDR3 is TGTGCCAGCAGTGGACTAGCGGGAGGGTTCCACGAGCAGTACTTC. Its protein product is CASSGLAGGFHEQYF.

This clone came up a few times. The chain carries TRBV28 and TRBJ2-7, with D maybe TRBD2 (6 bases). The length of the CDR3 is 15 residues. V was cut by 3 bases and J by 0 bases, with 12 bases left in between. Germline V CDR1 and CDR2: MDHEN, SYDVKM. The CDR3 is CASSLAGFLSYEQYF. The CDR3 DNA reads TGTGCCAGCAGTTTGGCGGGGTTCCTCTCCTACGAGCAGTACTTC.